This TCR beta chain was identified during a study of radiotherapy plus CTLA-4 blockade in lung cancer. Study at large: Objective responses were seen in around 20% of patients, disease control in 25% to 35%.

With ipilimumab providing CTLA-4 blockade, focal radiation was administered to patients who had chemo-refractory metastatic non-small-cell lung cancer. Whole-study results and caveats: Blood TCR clones of tumor origin expanded after radiotherapy plus ipilimumab. The authors reported that early blood T cell clone dynamics, with interferon-beta, best predicted response.

Remarks on this clone: Its antigen is not identified.

Only in-frame clones appear in the TCRdb table, and some are missing; sequencing was by immunoSEQ multiplex PCR. The data contain around 95,000 clones, about 80% of them singletons. Per the germline V gene, CDR1 is SGHDN and CDR2 is FVKESK. The J segment lost 2 bases and the V segment lost 8 bases, leaving 8 bases of the junction unmatched. The CDR3 contains 14 residues. The sequence derives from a human donor with non-small cell lung cancer who had stable disease on radiotherapy plus ipilimumab. The rearrangement joins TRBV14 to TRBJ1-2; 7 bases agree with TRBD1. The specimen comprised peripheral blood, sampled from a patient treated with radiotherapy plus ipilimumab. The CDR3 DNA sequence: TGTGCCAGCGGGCTACAGGGGAGAAACTATGGCTACACCTTC. Translated, it gives CASGLQGRNYGYTF.